The entry below gives a single T cell receptor (beta chain) sequence along with its context. Its matching antigen is unknown. The entry originates in a study of cytomegalovirus exposure and HLA in healthy donors. Study overall: Early released data comprised approximately 85 million unique TCRs from HLA-typed donors.

Study conclusions and caveats: The study designated about 160 TCR beta chains cytomegalovirus-associated. A later analysis reportedly identified an Asian-associated ancestry cluster as carrying fewer N-insertions than the approximately 670-donor mean.

The PCR made use of 60 Vbeta and 13 Jbeta primers. Sequencing was performed with immunoSEQ multiplex PCR; in TCRdb, only in-frame clones are kept and a portion is missing. The sample has 95,000 to 130,000 clones, around two thirds seen once. Trimming at V came to 1 base and at J to 6 bases, leaving 10 bases not matched to a gene. CDR3 size: 17 residues. Germline-derived CDR1 and CDR2 are LNHNV and YYDKDF (reference sequence). The sequenced sample consisted of PBMCs. V usage is TRBV15 and J usage is TRBJ2-1; 9 nucleotides match TRBD2. This receptor was obtained from a woman between 35 and 50 years old in good health and CMV-seropositive. The CDR3 DNA reads as TGTGCCACCAGCAGAGGGGTCGGTAGCGGGAGCAGCAATGAGCAGTTCTTC. Amino acid sequence: CATSRGVGSGSSNEQFF.